This T cell receptor (beta chain) was sequenced in a study of T cells in localized non-small cell lung cancer. Whole-study results and caveats: Heterogeneity remains possible because sequencing was limited to only one tumor region.

Details on this clone: No antigen is known for it.

Assay used: immunoSEQ multiplex PCR; TCRdb lists only in-frame clones, some missing. Found here are a few thousand clones, about 31% of them singletons; the top ten hold 19%. Germline-derived CDR1 and CDR2 are SGHNT and YENEEA. V lost 1 base and J 5 bases, leaving 11 bases between the germline ends. This CDR3 is 14 amino acids long. Adjacent lung was taken at least 2 cm from the tumor margin, free of atypia. This clonotype originated in a male donor older than 55 with stage I squamous cell lung carcinoma. The rearrangement links TRBV11-3 to TRBJ2-5; D might be TRBD1 (6 bases). The sample was normal lung tissue next to the tumor, taken before any cancer treatment. The CDR3 DNA reads as TGTGCCAGCAGCTTAGTACAGGGTGGGGAGACCCAGTACTTC. It yields the protein CASSLVQGGETQYF.